The clone carrying this T cell receptor (beta chain) was recorded a few times. This entry comes from a study of blood T cell repertoires in COVID-19. Across the study: From the United States, Italy and Spain came samples of acute and convalescent COVID-19. The cDNA or gDNA used as material had been derived from T cells, B-cell-depleted T cells, or PBMCs.

Using immunoSEQ multiplex PCR, the repertoire was profiled, and TCRdb retains in-frame clones only, with some absent. The data show more than 200,000 clones, around 80% seen once. The CDR3 sequence is 15 residues long. Looked up from germline, CDR1 is SGHDN and CDR2 is FVKESK. V was clipped by 3 bases and J by 2 bases, with 10 bases between them. The sample taken for sequencing was peripheral blood. The receptor was isolated from a woman aged 45 to 65 with acute or convalescent COVID-19. V and J are TRBV14 and TRBJ1-4; weak D call: TRBD1 (6 bases). CDR3 nucleotide sequence: TGTGCCAGCAGCCAGGCGGGGGCGACTAATGAAAAACTGTTTTTT. Its translation: CASSQAGATNEKLFF.